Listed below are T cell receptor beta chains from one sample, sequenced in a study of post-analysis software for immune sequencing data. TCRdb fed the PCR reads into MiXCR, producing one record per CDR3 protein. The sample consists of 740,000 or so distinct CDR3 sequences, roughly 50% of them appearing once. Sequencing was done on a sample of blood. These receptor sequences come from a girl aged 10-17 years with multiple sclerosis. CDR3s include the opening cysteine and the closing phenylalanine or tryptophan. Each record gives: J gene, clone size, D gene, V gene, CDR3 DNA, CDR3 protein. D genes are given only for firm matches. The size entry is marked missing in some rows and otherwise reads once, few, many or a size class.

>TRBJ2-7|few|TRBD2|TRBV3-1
TGTGCCAGCAGCCCTGAGGCCCCGACTAGCGGGGGTACCTACGAGCAGTACTTC
CASSPEAPTSGGTYEQYF
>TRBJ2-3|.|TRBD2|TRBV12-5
TGTGCTAGTGGTACGCTTAAGTTAGCGGGAACTAGCACAGATACGCAGTATTTT
CASGTLKLAGTSTDTQYF
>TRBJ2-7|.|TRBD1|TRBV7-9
TGTGCCAGCAGCCAAGAGACAGGGTACGAGCAGTACTTC
CASSQETGYEQYF
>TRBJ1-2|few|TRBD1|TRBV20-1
TGCAGTGCGCAGGACAGGCGGAACTATGGCTACACCTTC
CSAQDRRNYGYTF
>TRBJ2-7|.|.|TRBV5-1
TGCGCCAGCAGCTTGGTTCAACAGTCCTACGAGCAGTACTTC
CASSLVQQSYEQYF
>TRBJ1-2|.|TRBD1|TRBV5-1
TGCGCCAGCAGCTCAGGGGGGCCCTCCTATGGCTACACCTTC
CASSSGGPSYGYTF
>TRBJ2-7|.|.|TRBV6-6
TGTGCCAGCAGTTACTCGGGCCGAGGGGGGAGGCTTGAGCGGTACTTC
CASSYSGRGGRLERYF
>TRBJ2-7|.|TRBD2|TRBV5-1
TGCGCCAGCAGCTTGACGACTAGCGGGGGGCCTTCCTACGAGCAGTACTTC
CASSLTTSGGPSYEQYF
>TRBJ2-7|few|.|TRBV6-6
TGTGCCAGCACCTTCTGGGGACCTTCTCCTTCCTACGAGCAGTACTTC
CASTFWGPSPSYEQYF
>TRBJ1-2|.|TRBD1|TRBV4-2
TGTGCCAGCAGCCAAGAGGAGGACAGGGGACTCTATGGCTACACCTTC
CASSQEEDRGLYGYTF
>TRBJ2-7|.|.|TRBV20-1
TGCAGTGCTCCGCCCTTGGACAGCGACCGGACCGAGCAGTACTTC
CSAPPLDSDRTEQYF
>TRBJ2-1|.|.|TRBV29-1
TGCAGCGTTGAAGATTTGGGGGGAAGGGAGCAGTTCTTC
CSVEDLGGREQFF
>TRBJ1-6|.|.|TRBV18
TGTGCCAGCTCACGGACAGACGATAATTCACCCCTCCACTTT
CASSRTDDNSPLHF
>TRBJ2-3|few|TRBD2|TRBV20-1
TGCAGTGCCCGGACTAGCGGGTATGGTGATACGCAGTATTTT
CSARTSGYGDTQYF
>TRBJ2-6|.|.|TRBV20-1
TGCAGTGCTATGGGCCGGGGCCTAGATGGGGCCAACGTCCTGACTTTC
CSAMGRGLDGANVLTF
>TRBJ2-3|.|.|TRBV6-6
TGTGCCAGCAGTTCCGAGGAGGGGGTCCCCCCAGATACGCAGTATTTT
CASSSEEGVPPDTQYF
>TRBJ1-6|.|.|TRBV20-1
TGCAGTGCTAGACCCGGGACGCTTAATTCACCCCTCCACTTT
CSARPGTLNSPLHF
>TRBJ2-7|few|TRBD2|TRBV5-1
TGCGCCAGCAGCTGGGGGAGGGAATCCTACGAGCAGTACTTC
CASSWGRESYEQYF
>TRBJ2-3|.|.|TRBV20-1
TGCAGTGCTATGCGCCTCACAGATACGCAGTATTTT
CSAMRLTDTQYF
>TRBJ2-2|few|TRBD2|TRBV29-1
TGCAGCGACCCTCGACCGGGACTAGCGGACACCGGGGAGCTGTTTTTT
CSDPRPGLADTGELFF
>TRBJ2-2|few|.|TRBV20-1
TGCAGTGCTAGAGATGCTAGCGCCGACACCGGGGAGCTGTTTTTT
CSARDASADTGELFF
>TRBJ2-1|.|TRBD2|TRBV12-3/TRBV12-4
TGTGCCAGCAGTCTCGGGACTAGTCCCAATGAGCAGTTCTTC
CASSLGTSPNEQFF
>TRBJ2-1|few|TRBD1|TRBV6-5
TGTGCCAGCAGTTACGCAGGGGGCGTCCGTTACAATGAGCAGTTCTTC
CASSYAGGVRYNEQFF
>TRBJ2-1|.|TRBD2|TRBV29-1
TGCAGCGTGGCTAGCGGGAGTTGGTACAATGAGCAGTTCTTC
CSVASGSWYNEQFF
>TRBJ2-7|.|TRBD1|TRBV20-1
TGCAGCGAGATAAACCAAAGGACAGGCGAGCAGTACTTC
CSEINQRTGEQYF
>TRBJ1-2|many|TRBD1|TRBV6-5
TGTGCCAGCAGTAGGGACAGGCCTAACTATGGCTACACCTTC
CASSRDRPNYGYTF
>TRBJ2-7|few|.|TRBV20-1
TGCAGTGCCCCGAGGGCAGGGAGCTCCTACGAGCAGTACTTC
CSAPRAGSSYEQYF
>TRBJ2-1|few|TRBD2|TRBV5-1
TGCGCCAGCAGCTTGGGCCCAGCGGGAGACTACAATGAGCAGTTCTTC
CASSLGPAGDYNEQFF
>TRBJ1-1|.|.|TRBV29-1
TGCAGCGTCCACCGGCAGGGGAACACTGAAGCTTTCTTT
CSVHRQGNTEAFF
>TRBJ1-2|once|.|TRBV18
TGTGCCAGCTCACGTGCAGGGGCGGACTATGGCTACACCTTC
CASSRAGADYGYTF
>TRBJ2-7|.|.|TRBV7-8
TGTGCCAGCAGCTTAGAAAGTAGCGGTACCTACGAGCAGTACTTC
CASSLESSGTYEQYF
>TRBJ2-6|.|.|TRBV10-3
TGTGCCATCGGAGCCGAGGCTGGGGCCAACGTCCTGACTTTC
CAIGAEAGANVLTF
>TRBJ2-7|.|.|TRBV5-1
TGCGCCAGCAGCTCGGACGCATCCCAGTACTTC
CASSSDASQYF
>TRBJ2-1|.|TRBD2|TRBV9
TGTGCCAGCAGCGGCACTAGCGGGAGGACCCACAATAAGCAGTTCTTC
CASSGTSGRTHNKQFF
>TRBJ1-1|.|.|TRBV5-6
TGTGCCAGCAGCTCTCCGGCGGGCATGAACACTGAAGCTTTCTTT
CASSSPAGMNTEAFF
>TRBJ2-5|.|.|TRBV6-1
TGTGCCAGCAGCCAGGGATACCAAGAGACCCAGTACTTC
CASSQGYQETQYF
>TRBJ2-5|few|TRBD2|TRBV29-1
TGCAGCGTCCCAAGCGAGCGGGGGGCCCAAGAGACCCAGTACTTC
CSVPSERGAQETQYF
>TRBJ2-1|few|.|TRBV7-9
TGTGCCAGCAGCCTTACGGGGGGCCGGGATGAGCAGTTCTTC
CASSLTGGRDEQFF
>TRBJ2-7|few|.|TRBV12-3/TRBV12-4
TGTGCCAGCAGTTTGCCGGGACCTTCAGTCTACGAGCAGTACTTC
CASSLPGPSVYEQYF
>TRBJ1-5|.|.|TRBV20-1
TGCAGTGCCCCTCAGCACAATCAGCCCCAGCATTTT
CSAPQHNQPQHF
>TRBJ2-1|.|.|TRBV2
TGTGCCATCAGGACCCTCTGGGAGCAGTTCTTC
CAIRTLWEQFF
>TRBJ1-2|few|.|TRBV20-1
TGCAGTGCAGACAGCAGTTATGGCTACACCTTC
CSADSSYGYTF
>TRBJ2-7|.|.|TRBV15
TGTGCCACCAGCAGAGGAGGACACGGGTCCTACGAGCAGTACTTC
CATSRGGHGSYEQYF
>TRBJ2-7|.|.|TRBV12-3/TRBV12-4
TGTGCCAGCAGATCCTCAGGGATCGTGCAGTACTTC
CASRSSGIVQYF
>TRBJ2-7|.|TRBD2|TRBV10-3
TGTGCCATCAGTGTAAAGGGGACTAGCGGGAGGGTCTACGAGCAGTACTTC
CAISVKGTSGRVYEQYF
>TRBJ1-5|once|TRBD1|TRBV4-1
TGCGCCAGCAGCCAAGATATGGGGGACAGGGCTAAGGGCAATCAGCCCCAGCATTTT
CASSQDMGDRAKGNQPQHF
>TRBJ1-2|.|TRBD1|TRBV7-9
TGTGCCAGCAGCTGGGGACAGGGGTTTAACTATGGCTACACCTTC
CASSWGQGFNYGYTF
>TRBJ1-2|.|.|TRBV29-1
TGCAGCGTTGAGTATTTTGGCTCGGGGGGCTACACCTTC
CSVEYFGSGGYTF
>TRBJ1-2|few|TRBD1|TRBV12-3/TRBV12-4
TGTGCCAGCCGGACAGGGCCTAACTATGGCTACACCTTC
CASRTGPNYGYTF